The 17 T cell receptor beta chains presented below share a single source sample, sequenced in a study of T-cell reconstitution after alpha-beta-depleted transplantation in children. Construction of the TCRbeta library involved unique molecular identifiers. TCRdb reanalysed the PCR reads using MiXCR and keeps one entry per CDR3 protein. The profile shows 500,000 to 750,000 distinct CDR3 sequences, 27% of them singletons. Sample: PBMCs, taken before TCRalphabeta/CD19-depleted stem cell transplant. The receptors originated from a boy younger than two with Wiskott-Aldrich syndrome, due to receive a stem cell transplant.

The chain combines TRBV10-3 with TRBJ2-1, with 8 bases lining up with TRBD1. The junction had 5 bases not matched to a gene; V was cut back by 6 bases and J by 7 bases. The CDR3 is 13 amino acids. Germline V gene data show CDR1 as ENHRY and CDR2 as SYGVKD. CDR3 DNA sequence: TGTGCCATCAGGGTCCAGGGGGCAAATGAGCAGTTCTTC. Amino acids: CAIRVQGANEQFF.

The chain carries TRBV25-1 and TRBJ2-1; 11 nucleotides align to TRBD1. CDR1 is MGHDK and CDR2 is SYGVNS in the germline V gene. This CDR3 is 16 amino acids long. Trimming removed 3 bases from V and 6 bases from J; junction bases left unmatched: 7. The CDR3 coding sequence is TGTGCCAGCAGTGACCTCACCGGGACAGGGGGCAATGAGCAGTTCTTC. This gives the protein CASSDLTGTGGNEQFF.

The chain recombines TRBV4-2 with TRBJ1-2, with 9 bases aligning to TRBD1. Germline CDR1 LGHNA, CDR2 YNFKEQ. The junction had 4 bases not matched to a gene; V was cut back by 0 bases and J by 5 bases. The CDR3 totals 15 residues. The CDR3 DNA is TGTGCCAGCAGCCAAGATCCCGGGACAGGGTATGGCTACACCTTC. Translating gives CASSQDPGTGYGYTF.

This clonotype was seen a handful of times. The chain is built from TRBV5-1 and TRBJ2-7, with 11 bases matching TRBD2. The V and J ends lost 2 bases and 5 bases, in that order; junction bases with no gene match: 6. The CDR3 is 15 amino acids. CDR1 is SGHRS, CDR2 YFSETQ, per germline. CDR3 in amino acids: CASSLTSGRGNEQYF. Here the CDR3 DNA reads TGCGCCAGCAGCTTAACTAGCGGGAGAGGGAACGAGCAGTACTTC. Together with reference TRBV5-1 and TRBJ2-7, the CDR3 gives the full variable domain: KAGVTQTPRYLIKTRGQQVTLSCSPISGHRSVSWYQQTPGQGLQFLFEYFSETQRNKGNFPGRFSGRQFSNSRSEMNVSTLELGDSALYLCASSLTSGRGNEQYFGPGTRLTVT.

The J gene is TRBJ2-7, the V gene TRBV5-1, with D unclear. Germline CDR1 and CDR2: SGHRS and YFSETQ. The CDR3 runs to 12 residues. The germline V and J ends were trimmed by 3 bases and 1 base, with 5 bases remaining between them. CDR3 loop: CASSSMSYEQYF. CDR3 nucleotides: TGCGCCAGCAGCTCAATGTCCTACGAGCAGTACTTC.

This clonotype was observed a handful of times. The rearrangement links TRBV20-1 to TRBJ2-7; tentative D call: TRBD1 (5 bases). CDR1 is DFQATT and CDR2 is SNEGSKA in the germline V gene (reference sequence). The CDR3 extends over 12 amino acids. The V end was cut by 6 bases, the J end by 6 bases, with 15 bases between. The CDR3 sequence is CSAPGAGAEQYF. In nucleotides, the CDR3 is TGCAGTGCCCCTGGGGCTGGGGCCGAGCAGTACTTC.

This clonotype showed up just a few times. The chain has TRBV20-1 and TRBJ2-3; tentatively, D is TRBD1 or TRBD2 (5 bases each). This CDR3 has 14 amino acids. Germline CDR1 reads DFQATT; CDR2 reads SNEGSKA (reference sequence). V was cut by 3 bases and J by 1 base, with 11 bases left in between. CDR3 in DNA: TGCAGTGCTAGGGCCGGGACCCGCACAGATACGCAGTATTTT. Protein: CSARAGTRTDTQYF.

The CDR3 DNA reads as TGTGCCAGCAGCCTATACATACGGGGGACTACGAAGGGCGAGCAGTACTTC. Its translation: CASSLYIRGTTKGEQYF. The chain uses TRBV12-3 or TRBV12-4 and TRBJ2-7; 7 bases are shared with TRBD2. The CDR3 is 17 amino acids. The V segment lost 6 bases and the J segment 6 bases; nucleotides outside the gene matches: 20.

This clonotype was detected only a few times. This rearrangement joins TRBV20-1 to TRBJ2-1; 13 bases map to TRBD2. CDR1 and CDR2 from the germline V gene are DFQATT and SNEGSKA (reference sequence). There are 15 residues in the CDR3. V gave up 2 bases and J gave up 7 bases; unmatched junction bases: 5. The CDR3 DNA is TGCAGTGCTAGACCCGGACTAGCGGGAGTTAATGAGCAGTTCTTC. Its translation is CSARPGLAGVNEQFF.

This clonotype has just a few counts. This chain links TRBV4-1 with TRBJ1-5; D is ambiguous. The CDR3 runs 12 residues. Germline V lookup: CDR1 MGHRA, CDR2 YSYEKL. Trimming took off 3 bases at V and 4 bases at J, with 4 bases between the two ends. The CDR3 DNA follows: TGCGCCAGCAGCCACGAAAATCAGCCCCAGCATTTT. As protein: CASSHENQPQHF.

The rearrangement links TRBV30 to TRBJ1-2, with D hard to call. Trimming cost V 5 bases and J 4 bases, with 14 bases left between them. The germline V gene has CDR1 GTSNPN and CDR2 SVGIG (reference sequence). CDR3 length: 13 amino acids. Written as DNA, the CDR3 is TGTGCCTGGGCCCGGGAATTCGGCTATGGCTACACCTTC. Translation: CAWAREFGYGYTF.

This clonotype was recorded a few times. This sequence joins TRBV5-1 and TRBJ2-7; 15 positions match TRBD2. V gave up 2 bases and J gave up 2 bases; unmatched junction bases: 5. Germline V gives CDR1 SGHRS, CDR2 YFSETQ. This CDR3 region has 17 residues. CDR3 loop: CASSFGTSGRTTYEQYF. The CDR3 DNA follows: TGCGCCAGCAGCTTCGGGACTAGCGGGAGGACGACCTACGAGCAGTACTTC.

DNA of the CDR3: TGCAGTGCTCTACAGGGGGCATTGGCCGGGGAGCTGTTTTTT. This gives the protein CSALQGALAGELFF. The chain is built from TRBV20-1 and TRBJ2-2; 9 bases are shared with TRBD1. V shed 5 bases and J 6 bases; nucleotides not matched to a gene: 7. The CDR3 runs 14 residues. CDR1 DFQATT and CDR2 SNEGSKA come from the germline V gene (reference sequence).

The V and J genes are TRBV18 and TRBJ1-1, with TRBD1 matching over 7 bases. Germline CDR1 reads KGHSH; CDR2 reads LQKENI. Trimming took 6 bases from V and 4 from J; bases not matched to a gene: 17. This CDR3 comprises 17 residues. The CDR3: CASSDQRTGAGGTEAFF. Written as DNA, the CDR3 is TGTGCCAGCTCCGACCAGAGGACAGGCGCGGGGGGCACTGAAGCTTTCTTT.

The chain employs TRBV5-1 and TRBJ2-1, with D perhaps TRBD2 (6 bases). Germline CDR1 reads SGHRS; CDR2 reads YFSETQ. V was trimmed by 4 bases and J by 4 bases, leaving 9 bases between them. This CDR3 contains 13 residues. CDR3 sequence (DNA): TGCGCCAGCAGCGGGGACTTTTACAATGAGCAGTTCTTC. As protein: CASSGDFYNEQFF.

This clonotype was seen only a few times. V usage is TRBV20-1 and J usage is TRBJ2-5; 11 bases align to TRBD1. CDR1 DFQATT and CDR2 SNEGSKA come from the germline V gene (reference sequence). The ends lost 5 bases at V and 6 bases at J; junction bases unmatched: 5. This CDR3 comprises 13 residues. This chain's CDR3 is CSAEDRGLQTQYF. The CDR3 DNA sequence: TGCAGTGCTGAGGACAGGGGGCTGCAGACCCAGTACTTC.

V is TRBV7-2 and J is TRBJ2-1; D unresolved. The V and J ends lost 7 bases and 2 bases respectively, with 12 bases between them. Germline CDR1 SGHTA, CDR2 FQGNSA. This CDR3 spans 14 amino acids. CDR3 loop: CASTPFGTYNEQFF. CDR3 sequence (DNA): TGTGCCAGCACCCCTTTTGGCACCTACAATGAGCAGTTCTTC.